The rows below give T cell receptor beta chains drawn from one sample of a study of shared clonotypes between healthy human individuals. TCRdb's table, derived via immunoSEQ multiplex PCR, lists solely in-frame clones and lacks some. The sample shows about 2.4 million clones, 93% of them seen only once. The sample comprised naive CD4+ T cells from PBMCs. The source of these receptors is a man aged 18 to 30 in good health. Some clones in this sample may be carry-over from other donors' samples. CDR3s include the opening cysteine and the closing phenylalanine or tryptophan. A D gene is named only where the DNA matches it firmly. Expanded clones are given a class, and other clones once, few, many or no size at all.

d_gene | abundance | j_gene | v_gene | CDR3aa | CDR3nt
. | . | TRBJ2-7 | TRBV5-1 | CASSLALGRTYEQYF | TGCGCCAGCAGCTTGGCCTTAGGCAGAACCTACGAGCAGTACTTC
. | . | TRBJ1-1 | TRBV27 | CASSLNRHAEAFF | TGTGCCAGCAGTTTGAACAGGCACGCTGAAGCTTTCTTT
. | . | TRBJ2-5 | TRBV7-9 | CASSRRTGETQYF | TGTGCCAGCAGCCGGAGGACGGGTGAGACCCAGTACTTC
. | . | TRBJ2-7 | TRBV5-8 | CASSLVRIRGIYEQYF | TGTGCCAGCAGCTTGGTTCGGATAAGGGGTATCTACGAGCAGTACTTC
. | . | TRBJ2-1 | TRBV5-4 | CASSRYNEQFF | TGTGCCAGCAGCCGGTACAATGAGCAGTTCTTC
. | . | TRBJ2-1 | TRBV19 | CASSIVGGYEQFF | TGTGCCAGTAGTATAGTTGGGGGGTATGAGCAGTTCTTC
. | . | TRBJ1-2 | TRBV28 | CASSLDVFSNYGYTF | TGTGCCAGCAGTTTGGACGTCTTTTCTAACTATGGCTACACCTTC
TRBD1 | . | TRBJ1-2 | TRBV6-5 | CASRQGATIGYTF | TGTGCCAGCAGACAGGGGGCAACGATTGGCTACACCTTC
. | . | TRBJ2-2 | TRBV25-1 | CASSAPPATGELFF | TGTGCCAGCAGTGCTCCCCCTGCGACCGGGGAGCTGTTTTTT
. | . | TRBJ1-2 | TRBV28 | CASSLVGHGDYGYTF | TGTGCCAGCAGTTTGGTTGGGCACGGGGACTATGGCTACACCTTC
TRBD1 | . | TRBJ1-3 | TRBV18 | CASSPRDSSGNTIYF | TGTGCCAGCTCCCCTAGGGACAGCTCTGGAAACACCATATATTTT
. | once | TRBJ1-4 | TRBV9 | CASSVGPAGGGQEKLFF | TGTGCCAGCAGCGTAGGGCCGGCCGGGGGTGGGCAAGAAAAACTGTTTTTT
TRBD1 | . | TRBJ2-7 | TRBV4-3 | CASSPTWLDRVGEQYF | TGCGCCAGCAGCCCCACTTGGTTAGACAGGGTGGGCGAGCAGTACTTC
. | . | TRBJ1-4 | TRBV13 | CASSSRRAETNEKLFF | TGTGCCAGCAGCTCCCGGAGGGCAGAGACTAATGAAAAACTGTTTTTT
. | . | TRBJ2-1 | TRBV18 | CASSPQRISYNEQFF | TGTGCCAGCTCACCCCAGAGAATCTCCTACAATGAGCAGTTCTTC
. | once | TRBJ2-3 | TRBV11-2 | CASSLGRHTDTQYF | TGTGCCAGCAGCTTAGGGCGGCACACAGATACGCAGTATTTT
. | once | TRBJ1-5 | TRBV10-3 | CAISEGRGESQPQHF | TGTGCCATCAGTGAGGGTCGGGGTGAGAGTCAGCCCCAGCATTTT
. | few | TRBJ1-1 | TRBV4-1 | CASSQVGNTEAFF | TGCGCCAGCAGCCAAGTGGGGAACACTGAAGCTTTCTTT
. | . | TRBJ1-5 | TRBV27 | CASSLAGARRPQHF | TGTGCCAGCAGTTTAGCAGGGGCCCGTCGGCCCCAGCATTTT
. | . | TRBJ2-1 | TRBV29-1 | CSVDMGGDEQFF | TGCAGCGTTGATATGGGGGGTGATGAGCAGTTCTTC
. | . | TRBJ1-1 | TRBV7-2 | CASSLGRLEAFF | TGTGCCAGCAGCTTAGGCCGTCTTGAAGCTTTCTTT
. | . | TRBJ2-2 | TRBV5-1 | CASSLAANTGELFF | TGCGCCAGCAGCTTAGCGGCGAACACCGGGGAGCTGTTTTTT